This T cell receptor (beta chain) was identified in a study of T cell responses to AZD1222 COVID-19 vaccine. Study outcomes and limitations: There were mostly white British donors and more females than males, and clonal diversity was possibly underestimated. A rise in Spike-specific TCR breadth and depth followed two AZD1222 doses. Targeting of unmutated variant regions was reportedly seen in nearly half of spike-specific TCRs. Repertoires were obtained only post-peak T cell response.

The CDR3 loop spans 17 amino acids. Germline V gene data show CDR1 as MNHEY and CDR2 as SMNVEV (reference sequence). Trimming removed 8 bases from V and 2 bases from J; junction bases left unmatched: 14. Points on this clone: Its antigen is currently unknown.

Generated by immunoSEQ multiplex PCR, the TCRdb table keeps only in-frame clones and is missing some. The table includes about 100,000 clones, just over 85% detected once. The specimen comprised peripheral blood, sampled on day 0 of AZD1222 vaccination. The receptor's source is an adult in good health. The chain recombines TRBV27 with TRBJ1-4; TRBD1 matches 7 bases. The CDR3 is CASSNFRDSSTNEKLFF. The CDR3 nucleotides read TGTGCCAGCTCCAACTTCCGGGACAGTTCTACTAATGAAAAACTGTTTTTT.